The 28 T cell receptor beta chains given below trace back to one sample, sequenced in a study of T cells in Graves' hyperthyroidism and ophthalmopathy (dated by TCRdb to between 2017 and 2020). Libraries were built with multiplex PCR. Sequencing instrument: Illumina HiSeq 2000. TCR beta CDR3 regions were amplified from RNA transcripts. A first-round RT-PCR of the TCR CDR3 used the HTBI primer set with the Qiagen OneStep RT-PCR kit. TCRdb took the public reads, trimmed them with fastp at Q25, ran MiXCR for clone calling and kept in-frame beta chains. Rows matching on CDR3 protein sequence are summarized as one entry with the most common DNA and genes. The sample yields about 570,000 distinct CDR3 sequences; around 45% were counted once. The ten largest clones capture around 19% of the sample. The sample comprised peripheral blood or thyroid tissue (not recorded which). These receptors came from an adult woman with Graves' disease, either hyperthyroidism or ophthalmopathy (not recorded which).

This clonotype was seen more than once but under ten times. This rearrangement joins TRBV5-1 to TRBJ1-6, with 10 bases matching TRBD1. The V segment lost 4 bases and the J segment 6 bases; nucleotides outside the gene matches: 19. In germline, CDR1 is SGHRS, CDR2 YFSETQ. The CDR3 length is 20 residues. The CDR3 DNA follows: TGCGCCAGCAGCAGGGGACAGGGGAAGAGAAGAGATGCTACTAATTCACCCCTCCACTTT. Its translation is CASSRGQGKRRDATNSPLHF.

At least ten counts were recorded for this clonotype. This sequence joins TRBV10-3 and TRBJ1-1; D may be TRBD1 (6 bases). V lost 1 base and J lost 8, with 20 bases in between. Per germline, CDR1 ENHRY and CDR2 SYGVKD. The CDR3 sequence is 16 residues long. The CDR3 region is CAISELRGRGDKEAFF. The CDR3 nucleotides are TGTGCCATCAGTGAGTTGAGGGGCAGGGGTGATAAGGAAGCTTTCTTT.

This clonotype was found a few times. V gene TRBV28 combines with J gene TRBJ1-1; unclear D gene. Germline V gene sequence: CDR1 MDHEN, CDR2 SYDVKM. Trimming pared 5 bases from V and 9 bases from J, leaving 10 bases between. There are 11 residues in the CDR3. The CDR3 region is CASSASFKAFF. The CDR3 nucleotides are TGTGCCAGCAGTGCAAGTTTTAAAGCTTTCTTT.

The chain couples TRBV7-6 to TRBJ2-2; maybe TRBD2 (6 bases). The germline V gene has CDR1 SGHVS and CDR2 FNYEAQ. The germline V and J ends were trimmed by 11 bases and 0 bases, with 10 bases remaining between them. CDR3 size: 13 residues. CDR3 nucleotide sequence: TGTGCCTCAGGCGGGACGAACACCGGGGAGCTGTTTTTT. Its translation: CASGGTNTGELFF.

This clonotype has at least ten counts. The chain couples TRBV25-1 to TRBJ2-7; a possible D gene is TRBD1 (6 bases). Trimming removed 6 bases at V and 2 bases at J, with 8 bases between. This CDR3 spans 12 amino acids. Germline CDR1 and CDR2: MGHDK and SYGVNS. The CDR3 DNA reads TGTGCCAGCAGGGACAGTGCCTACGAGCAGTACTTC. Its translation: CASRDSAYEQYF.

This clonotype was counted at least ten times. This CDR3 reads CASSHDRVQETQYF. DNA of the CDR3: TGCGCCAGCAGCCATGACAGGGTACAGGAGACCCAGTACTTC. V usage is TRBV4-1 and J usage is TRBJ2-5, with TRBD1 matching over 7 bases. V was pared by 3 bases and J by 5 bases, with 6 bases of the junction left unmatched. The CDR3 spans 14 residues. The germline gives CDR1 MGHRA, CDR2 YSYEKL.

This clonotype was counted many times. The chain has TRBV10-3 and TRBJ1-2; tentatively, D is TRBD1 (5 bases). The germline V gene has CDR1 ENHRY and CDR2 SYGVKD. V dropped 5 bases and J dropped 4 bases, with 8 bases sitting between them. The CDR3 loop spans 12 amino acids. CDR3 loop: CAISYGGYGYTF. CDR3 in DNA: TGTGCCATCAGTTACGGGGGCTATGGCTACACCTTC.

A few counts support this clonotype. The gene calls are TRBV7-2 and TRBJ2-3; tentative D call: TRBD1 (5 bases). From germline, CDR1 is SGHTA and CDR2 FQGNSA. The CDR3 contains 20 residues. The V and J ends lost 0 bases and 0 bases respectively, with 22 bases between them. The chain's CDR3 is CASSLAVGLGLPSSTDTQYF. The CDR3 nucleotides are TGTGCCAGCAGCTTAGCAGTGGGGCTCGGTCTCCCATCTAGCACAGATACGCAGTATTTT.

This clonotype was observed many times. The rearrangement links TRBV9 to TRBJ2-2, with D perhaps TRBD2 (6 bases). The CDR3 contains 15 residues. Germline CDR1 and CDR2: SGDLS and YYNGEE. V shed 0 bases and J shed 5 bases, with 11 bases lying between them. The CDR3 DNA follows: TGTGCCAGCAGCGTAGCCGTCGGGGGTACCGGGGAGCTGTTTTTT. Translation gives CASSVAVGGTGELFF.

The gene calls are TRBV10-2 and TRBJ1-1; tentatively, D is TRBD1 (5 bases). Germline lookup yields CDR1 WSHSY and CDR2 SAAADI. The V and J ends lost 7 bases and 6 bases respectively, with 12 bases between them. This CDR3 has 12 amino acids. The CDR3 DNA reads as TGCGCCAGCATGCCGGGACGGTCTGAAGCTTTCTTT. Translation: CASMPGRSEAFF.

This clonotype was counted ten times or more. The chain recombines TRBV12-3 or TRBV12-4 with TRBJ1-5; TRBD1 might be the D (5 bases). CDR3 size: 17 residues. Deletions cut 7 bases from V and 6 bases from J, with 25 bases between. In DNA, the CDR3 is TGTGCCAGCACCTGGGCCCCGGCGGGGGATGGGGTTCAGCCCCAGCATTTT. Protein: CASTWAPAGDGVQPQHF.

The sample holds a few counts of this clonotype. The V and J genes are TRBV28 and TRBJ1-4; D is unclear. Germline CDR1 is MDHEN and CDR2 is SYDVKM. There are 14 residues in the CDR3. Trimming pared 4 bases from V and 7 bases from J, leaving 13 bases between. CDR3 DNA sequence: TGTGCCAGCAGTTCACAGAACGCCCGTGAAAAACTGTTTTTT. This gives the protein CASSSQNAREKLFF.

The CDR3 spells CASSDPGTGAYEQYF. For the CDR3, the DNA is TGTGCCAGCAGTGACCCCGGGACAGGGGCCTACGAGCAGTACTTC. This chain uses TRBV6-4 with TRBJ2-7; 10 bases are a match to TRBD1. With 2 bases clipped from V and 2 bases from J, the junction kept 3 bases outside the gene matches. In germline, CDR1 is MRHNA, CDR2 SNTAGT. This CDR3 is built from 15 residues.

Of note for this clonotype: A much larger clone lies a single base off, so this may be a read error. This chain links TRBV24-1 with TRBJ2-3; TRBD1 agrees at 7 bases. This CDR3 is built from 13 residues. V was clipped by 11 bases and J by 3 bases; unmatched bases: 7. The germline gives CDR1 KGHDR, CDR2 SFDVKD. In DNA form, the CDR3 reads TGTGCCATCAACAGGGGTACGACAGATACGCAGTATTTT. Translation gives CAINRGTTDTQYF.

With respect to this clonotype: Germline is not matched at one junction end, which may reflect a read error. The gene calls are TRBV20-1 and TRBJ1-3; perhaps TRBD1 as D (5 bases). The CDR3 runs to 13 residues. Germline V gene lookup returns CDR1 DFQATT and CDR2 SNEGSKA (reference sequence). The DNA of the CDR3 is TGCAGTGCTAGAGATGTCGGGGCAGACACCATATATTTC. This gives the protein CSARDVGADTIYF.

The sample holds a few counts of this clonotype. The chain recombines TRBV6-6 with TRBJ1-1, with 9 positions matching TRBD1. V lost 2 bases, J lost 5 bases, and 12 bases stayed unmatched. Germline V gene lookup returns CDR1 MNHNY and CDR2 SVGAGI (reference sequence). CDR3 length: 17 amino acids. CDR3 in DNA: TGTGCCAGCAGTTACCCGAAACAGGGGGCCATTAGGACTGAAGCTTTCTTT. Translation gives CASSYPKQGAIRTEAFF.

This clonotype was seen repeatedly, ten times or more. The chain uses TRBV4-1 and TRBJ1-1; 9 bases agree with TRBD1. V lost 4 bases, J lost 6 bases, and 6 bases stayed unmatched. The CDR3 has 14 residues. Germline CDR1 is MGHRA and CDR2 is YSYEKL. CDR3 in amino acids: CASSRGQGAAEAFF. The CDR3 bases are TGCGCCAGCAGCCGGGGACAGGGAGCGGCTGAAGCTTTCTTT.

This clonotype was counted ten times or more. The chain combines TRBV2 with TRBJ1-4; maybe TRBD1 (5 bases). CDR1 is SNHLY, CDR2 FYNNEI, per germline. The CDR3 extends over 12 amino acids. Trimming took off 8 bases at V and 3 bases at J, with 7 bases between the two ends. CDR3 amino acids: CASGTSNEKLFF. The CDR3 bases are TGTGCCAGCGGGACCTCTAATGAAAAACTGTTTTTT.

The table lists this clonotype with a count of one. The chain carries TRBV20-1 and TRBJ2-5, with 10 bases that match TRBD2. CDR1 DFQATT and CDR2 SNEGSKA come from the germline V gene (reference sequence). This CDR3 spans 16 amino acids. The V gene end was trimmed by 0 bases and the J gene end by 11 bases; junction bases not matched to a gene: 15. The CDR3 DNA sequence: TGCAGTGCTAGAGAACGACTAGCGGGTGCCACAGATACGCAGTACTTC. This sequence encodes CSARERLAGATDTQYF.

The CDR3 DNA reads TGCGCCAGCAGCCCGGAGGGGGGGATCCAAGAGACCCAGTACTTC. It yields the protein CASSPEGGIQETQYF. The chain joins TRBV5-1 to TRBJ2-5, with D possibly matching TRBD2 (7 bases). CDR3 length: 15 residues. V was pared by 4 bases and J by 1 base, with 14 bases between. Germline V gene sequence: CDR1 SGHRS, CDR2 YFSETQ.

This clonotype showed up many times. This sequence joins TRBV20-1 and TRBJ2-7; D possibly uses TRBD1 or TRBD2 (5 bases each). There are 14 residues in the CDR3. Per the germline V gene, CDR1 is DFQATT and CDR2 is SNEGSKA (reference sequence). Trimming removed 3 bases at V and 0 bases at J, with 12 bases between. CDR3 protein: CSASARDLSYEQYF. The CDR3 DNA sequence: TGCAGTGCTAGCGCCAGGGACCTCTCCTACGAGCAGTACTTC.

This clonotype has just one count. A read error may be the cause here, since a much bigger clone is one base away. The V call is TRBV11-2, the J call TRBJ2-7; D ambiguous. V lost 0 bases to trimming and J lost 3 bases, with 9 bases between them. CDR1 and CDR2 (germline): SGHAT, FQNNGV. The CDR3 sequence is 14 residues long. The CDR3 is CASSLDWSDYEQYF. The CDR3 nucleotides are TGTGCCAGCAGCTTAGATTGGTCAGACTACGAGCAGTACTTC.

The table lists this clonotype with many counts. The V gene is TRBV5-1, the J gene TRBJ1-1, with D unresolved. In germline, CDR1 is SGHRS, CDR2 YFSETQ. V lost 4 bases to trimming and J lost 0 bases, with 7 bases between them. CDR3 length: 13 amino acids. The CDR3 region is CASSTGVNTEAFF. DNA of the CDR3: TGCGCCAGCAGCACGGGAGTGAACACTGAAGCTTTCTTT.

This clonotype was found many times. The rearrangement links TRBV9 to TRBJ2-5; TRBD1 or TRBD2 may be the D gene (6 bases each). The CDR3 runs 17 residues. Per germline, CDR1 SGDLS and CDR2 YYNGEE. V lost 1 base and J 1 base, leaving 17 bases between the germline ends. CDR3 coding DNA: TGTGCCAGCAGCGTAACCCCCCCGGGGGCTAGCCAAGAGACCCAGTACTTC. Its protein product is CASSVTPPGASQETQYF.

The genes are TRBV29-1 and TRBJ1-2; tentatively, D is TRBD1 (6 bases). Germline V gene lookup returns CDR1 SQVTM and CDR2 ANQGSEA. The CDR3 totals 12 residues. Trimming cost V 6 bases and J 8 bases, with 16 bases left between them. CDR3: CSVPEQGFGYTF. The CDR3 DNA reads TGCAGCGTCCCGGAACAGGGCTTCGGCTACACCTTC.

The V and J genes are TRBV11-2 and TRBJ2-7; 7 bases fit TRBD1. The CDR3 is 15 amino acids. CDR1 is SGHAT, CDR2 FQNNGV, per germline. With 2 bases clipped from V and 3 bases from J, the junction kept 7 bases outside the gene matches. The CDR3 loop is CASSLRQGDGYEQYF. DNA for the CDR3: TGTGCCAGCAGCTTACGACAGGGTGATGGCTACGAGCAGTACTTC.

This clonotype was counted many times. The chain carries TRBV5-6 and TRBJ1-2, with TRBD1 as a possible D gene (6 bases). Germline loops: CDR1 SGHDT, CDR2 YYEEEE. The CDR3 covers 14 residues. With 4 bases removed from V and 2 bases from J, the gap between germline ends came to 12 bases. CDR3 amino acids: CASSPSGVNYGYTF. In nucleotides, the CDR3 is TGTGCCAGCAGCCCTTCAGGGGTCAACTATGGCTACACCTTC.

This clonotype was seen at least ten times. The chain recombines TRBV13 with TRBJ2-5, with D perhaps TRBD1 or TRBD2 (5 bases each). The V gene's germline CDR1 is PRHDT and CDR2 FYEKMQ (reference sequence). The V gene lost 5 bases and the J gene lost 3 bases, with 19 bases spanning the gap. This CDR3 has 16 amino acids. The CDR3 DNA follows: TGTGCCAGCAGCAGCCCCCGGGACCCCCTAGAAGAGACCCAGTACTTC. This gives the protein CASSSPRDPLEETQYF.